The 25 T cell receptor beta chains listed next were all sequenced from one sample in a study of graft-versus-host responses after intestinal transplantation. Measured with immunoSEQ multiplex PCR; TCRdb has only the in-frame clones, and not every one. Of about 85,000 clones detected, around 83% appear once; the ten largest clones hold about a sixth. Their antigens are not known. The sample in question was unstimulated CD8+ T cells sorted from spleen or lymph node cells, obtained before intestinal transplant. These receptors all stem from a human donor who received an intestinal transplant.

The chain joins TRBV7-3 to TRBJ1-2; TRBD1 agrees at 11 bases. The CDR3 has 15 residues. Germline V gene sequence: CDR1 SGHTA, CDR2 FQGTGA. V dropped 5 bases and J dropped 4; count of bases not matched to a gene: 6. The CDR3 DNA sequence: TGTGCCAGCAGCCCACACGGGACAGGGGGCTATGGCTACACCTTC. It is translated as CASSPHGTGGYGYTF.

The V and J genes are TRBV6-5 and TRBJ1-2; tentatively, D is TRBD1 (6 bases). V lost 7 bases, J lost 0 bases, and 15 bases lay in between. CDR1 is MNHEY, CDR2 SVGAGI, per germline. The CDR3 totals 15 residues. The CDR3 is CASIQIQGANYGYTF. In DNA, the CDR3 is TGTGCCAGCATCCAAATACAGGGCGCTAACTATGGCTACACCTTC.

As to this clone: This sample also contains other DNA sequences that code for the same CDR3. CDR3: CASSLSGSSYEQYF. Here the CDR3 DNA reads TGTGCCAGCAGTTTAAGCGGCAGCTCCTACGAGCAGTACTTC. The V gene is TRBV27, the J gene TRBJ2-7; maybe TRBD2 (5 bases). The CDR3 has 14 amino acids. Germline CDR1 MNHEY, CDR2 SMNVEV (reference sequence). Trimming stripped 2 bases from V and 0 bases from J, with 8 bases between.

V and J are TRBV6-5 and TRBJ2-1; D call uncertain. CDR1 and CDR2 (germline): MNHEY, SVGAGI. The length of the CDR3 is 13 residues. The ends were cut back, 6 bases at V and 0 bases at J, with 6 bases in the middle. CDR3: CASRRSSYNEQFF. CDR3 DNA: TGTGCCAGCAGACGCAGCTCCTACAATGAGCAGTTCTTC.

V and J are TRBV6-5 and TRBJ2-7, with 9 bases that match TRBD2. CDR3 length equals 15 residues. Unmatched junction bases numbered 11, after V lost 5 bases and J lost 6 bases. Germline V lookup: CDR1 MNHEY, CDR2 SVGAGI. CDR3 in DNA: TGTGCCAGCAGTGCGCTAGCGGGGAGGCCAGGCGAGCAGTACTTC. It specifies CASSALAGRPGEQYF.

This rearrangement joins TRBV6-1 to TRBJ2-3; no clear D gene. The V end was cut by 7 bases, the J end by 11 bases, with 13 bases between. The CDR3 has 11 residues. Germline V CDR1 and CDR2: MNHNS, SASEGT. The CDR3 bases are TGTGCCAGCATTTCTGGGCGACAGCAGTATTTT. It specifies CASISGRQQYF.

The rearrangement uses TRBV7-6 and TRBJ1-1, with a weak D call TRBD1 (5 bases). In germline, CDR1 is SGHVS, CDR2 FNYEAQ. Between the trimmed V and J ends, which lost 5 bases and 5 bases, there was a span of 21 bases. The CDR3 contains 16 residues. CDR3 residues: CASSKNPDSQETEAFF. As DNA, the CDR3 is TGTGCCAGCAGCAAGAACCCAGACAGTCAAGAAACTGAAGCTTTCTTT.

The V call is TRBV2, the J call TRBJ2-1; TRBD1 agrees at 12 bases. CDR1 SNHLY and CDR2 FYNNEI come from the germline V gene. V gave up 5 bases and J gave up 8 bases; unmatched junction bases: 7. The CDR3 consists of 15 residues. The chain's CDR3 is CASSPGTGGSDEQFF. CDR3 nucleotide sequence: TGTGCCAGCAGTCCGGGGACAGGGGGCAGCGATGAGCAGTTCTTC.

The V gene is TRBV6-6, the J gene TRBJ2-5, with D maybe TRBD1 (6 bases). The J call is doubtful: the DNA matches TRBJ2-7 better. There are 12 residues in the CDR3. Per the germline V gene, CDR1 is MNHNY and CDR2 is SVGAGI (reference sequence). Here the CDR3 DNA reads TGTGCCAGCAGTTACTGGGGGCGCGAGCAGTACTTC. Translation gives CASSYWGREQYF.

Points on this clone: Other DNA sequences in this specimen translate into the identical CDR3. The chain combines TRBV5-1 with TRBJ1-2; TRBD1 agrees at 8 bases. The CDR3 length is 13 residues. Germline V gene lookup returns CDR1 SGHRS and CDR2 YFSETQ. V shed 2 bases and J 7 bases; nucleotides not matched to a gene: 4. In DNA, the CDR3 is TGCGCCAGCAGCTTAACAGGGGGGGGTGGCTACACCTTC. Translating gives CASSLTGGGGYTF.

V is TRBV2 and J is TRBJ2-7; D is possibly TRBD2 (6 bases). CDR3 length: 13 amino acids. Germline V CDR1 and CDR2: SNHLY, FYNNEI. The V gene lost 8 bases and the J gene lost 11 bases, with 22 bases spanning the gap. The CDR3 DNA is TGTGCCAGCCGAACCGCCGTTCCCGGGACTGAGTACTTC. It specifies CASRTAVPGTEYF.

This clone turned up a few times. The chain carries TRBV18 and TRBJ1-2, with a possible D match to TRBD1 (5 bases). The germline V gene has CDR1 KGHSH and CDR2 LQKENI. This CDR3 has 16 amino acids. Trimming shortened V by 2 bases and J by 4 bases, and 17 bases separated the two germline ends. CDR3 region: CASSPMPRGGFYGYTF. CDR3 coding DNA: TGTGCCAGCTCACCAATGCCGCGGGGGGGGTTCTATGGCTACACCTTC. Supplemented by reference TRBV18 and TRBJ1-2, the full variable domain reads NAGVMQNPRHLVRRRGQEARLRCSPMKGHSHVYWYRQLPEEGLKFMVYLQKENIIDESGMPKERFSAEFPKEGPSILRIQQVVRGDSAAYFCASSPMPRGGFYGYTFGSGTRLTVV.

This chain connects TRBV4-1 to TRBJ1-1, with D possibly TRBD1 on 6 matching bases. This CDR3 contains 12 residues. CDR1 and CDR2 from the germline V gene are MGHRA and YSYEKL. Trimming cost V 6 bases and J 3 bases, with 8 bases left between them. CDR3 coding DNA: TGCGCCAGCAGTGGGGGCTACACTGAAGCTTTCTTT. Protein sequence: CASSGGYTEAFF.

The chain combines TRBV6-1 with TRBJ1-2, with D maybe TRBD1 (5 bases). Germline CDR1 MNHNS, CDR2 SASEGT. The CDR3 has 14 residues. V gave up 7 bases and J gave up 4 bases, with 16 bases separating them. CDR3 nucleotides: TGTGCCAGCAATCCAGGGATGTCCGTCTATGGCTACACCTTC. Its translation: CASNPGMSVYGYTF.

The chain employs TRBV5-1 and TRBJ2-3; 9 bases line up with TRBD2. The CDR3 sequence is 17 residues long. The germline V gene has CDR1 SGHRS and CDR2 YFSETQ. V was pared by 1 base and J by 6 bases, with 12 bases of the junction left unmatched. DNA of the CDR3: TGCGCCAGCAGCTTGATAGGTACTAGCGGGCTCACCGATACGCAGTATTTT. The encoded protein is CASSLIGTSGLTDTQYF.

The chain recombines TRBV2 with TRBJ1-1; 7 bases match TRBD1. This CDR3 is 18 amino acids long. The J segment lost 2 bases and the V segment lost 6 bases, leaving 18 bases of the junction unmatched. The germline V gene has CDR1 SNHLY and CDR2 FYNNEI. CDR3: CASSRDSTISLPNTEAFF. In nucleotides, the CDR3 is TGTGCCAGCAGCCGGGACAGTACCATATCTTTACCTAACACTGAAGCTTTCTTT.

V is TRBV4-1 and J is TRBJ2-7, with D perhaps TRBD2 (6 bases). Trimming removed 4 bases from V and 4 bases from J, with 11 bases in between. This CDR3 spans 13 amino acids. CDR1 MGHRA and CDR2 YSYEKL come from the germline V gene. CDR3 bases: TGCGCCAGCAGCCCGACTAGTTTTTACGAGCAGTACTTC. Translating gives CASSPTSFYEQYF.

The V gene is TRBV5-8, the J gene TRBJ2-1, with D possibly TRBD1 on 5 matching bases. Trimming left V 1 base short and J 4 bases short, with 12 bases between. CDR3 length equals 15 residues. Germline V CDR1 and CDR2: SGHTS, YDEGEE. The CDR3 coding sequence is TGTGCCAGCAGCTTGCAGGACACACTATACAATGAGCAGTTCTTC. Its translation: CASSLQDTLYNEQFF.

This chain joins TRBV6-6 and TRBJ1-1, with D possibly being TRBD1 (5 bases). This CDR3 has 12 amino acids. V was clipped by 7 bases and J by 7 bases, with 13 bases between them. Germline loops: CDR1 MNHNY, CDR2 SVGAGI (reference sequence). CDR3 region: CASTYGGGEAFF. For the CDR3, the DNA is TGTGCCAGCACCTATGGGGGGGGTGAAGCTTTCTTT.

The CDR3 DNA sequence: TGCGCCAGCAGCCAAACCCAAGAGACCCAGTACTTC. This sequence encodes CASSQTQETQYF. The rearrangement uses TRBV4-1 and TRBJ2-5; D is undetermined. V was trimmed by 2 bases and J by 1 base, leaving 2 bases between them. The CDR3 runs 12 residues. CDR1 is MGHRA and CDR2 is YSYEKL in the germline V gene.

The chain couples TRBV7-6 to TRBJ2-3; 16 nucleotides agree with TRBD2. The CDR3 is made up of 19 amino acids. Germline V lookup: CDR1 SGHVS, CDR2 FNYEAQ. V lost 5 bases and J lost 6; bases outside the gene matches: 14. CDR3 amino acids: CASSQGPQGLAGGRDTQYF. DNA for the CDR3: TGTGCCAGCAGCCAAGGCCCTCAGGGACTAGCGGGGGGGCGGGATACGCAGTATTTT.

The chain joins TRBV7-3 to TRBJ2-5, with 8 bases matching TRBD2. Germline V gene sequence: CDR1 SGHTA, CDR2 FQGTGA. This CDR3 is built from 13 residues. Unmatched junction bases numbered 2, after V lost 4 bases and J lost 4 bases. CDR3 DNA sequence: TGTGCCAGCAGCTCGGGAGGGGTAGAGACCCAGTACTTC. Translation gives CASSSGGVETQYF.

A single count supports this clone. The chain combines TRBV11-2 with TRBJ1-2; TRBD1 agrees at 8 bases. CDR3 length: 15 amino acids. Germline values: CDR1 SGHAT, CDR2 FQNNGV. Trimming took 0 bases from V and 4 from J; bases not matched to a gene: 4. CDR3 protein: CASSLDQGAGYGYTF. CDR3 coding DNA: TGTGCCAGCAGCTTAGATCAGGGGGCCGGCTATGGCTACACCTTC.

This chain uses TRBV15 with TRBJ2-7; TRBD1 matches 9 bases. In germline, CDR1 is LNHNV, CDR2 YYDKDF (reference sequence). This CDR3 comprises 13 residues. Unmatched junction bases numbered 1, after V lost 4 bases and J lost 3 bases. Here the CDR3 DNA reads TGTGCCACCAGCACGGACAGGGGCTACGAGCAGTACTTC. It codes for CATSTDRGYEQYF. The full variable domain, in which reference TRBV15 and TRBJ2-7 provide the parts outside the CDR3, is DAMVIQNPRYQVTQFGKPVTLSCSQTLNHNVMYWYQQKSSQAPKLLFHYYDKDFNNEADTPDNFQSRRPNTSFCFLDIRSPGLGDTAMYLCATSTDRGYEQYFGPGTRLTVT.

The chain uses TRBV6-5 and TRBJ1-1, with D tentatively TRBD1 (5 bases). Germline values: CDR1 MNHEY, CDR2 SVGAGI. The CDR3 has 13 residues. Trimming shortened V by 4 bases and J by 7 bases, and 13 bases separated the two germline ends. CDR3 loop: CASSLAGDVEAFF. The CDR3 coding sequence is TGTGCCAGCAGTTTGGCGGGGGATGTTGAAGCTTTCTTT.